The clone carrying this TCR beta chain was recorded many times. Its antigen is not known. The data stem from a study of Graves' ophthalmopathy and Graves' hyperthyroidism. Overall study findings and caveats: In blood appeared most of the expanded thyroid clonotypes whose frequency exceeded 0.001.

From RNA, the CDR3 regions of TCR beta chains were amplified and sequenced. The library came from an HTBI-primed first-round RT-PCR and a second-round multiplex PCR. One entry per CDR3 protein results from TCRdb running MiXCR on the multiplex PCR reads. The table includes some 410,000 distinct CDR3 sequences, approximately 21% detected once. In this cohort's terms, stable hyperthyroidism meant no ophthalmopathy by 18 months of follow-up. Patients newly diagnosed with hyperthyroidism, under 2 months' duration, were aged 18 to 65, the study reports. Certain patients, namely those with other autoimmune diseases, uncontrolled infections, pregnancy or lactation, were excluded. CDR1 is SGHDT and CDR2 is YYEEEE in the germline V gene. V was clipped by 3 bases and J by 6 bases, with 19 bases between them. This CDR3 has 16 residues.

The specimen was peripheral blood. This sequence joins TRBV5-6 and TRBJ1-5; D possibly corresponds to TRBD1 (6 bases). The sequence was obtained from a woman aged 18-35 years with stable Graves' hyperthyroidism. Here the CDR3 reads CASSSITGSQGQPQHF. The CDR3 DNA reads TGTGCCAGCAGCTCCATTACAGGGTCTCAGGGTCAGCCCCAGCATTTT.